Given below is one T cell receptor (beta chain) in context. The protocol was immunoSEQ multiplex PCR, while the TCRdb copy is restricted to in-frame clones and leaves out a portion. The data show about half a million clones, 79% seen once. Germline assignment: CDR1 KGHSH and CDR2 LQKENI. Deletions cut 3 bases from V and 2 bases from J, with 10 bases between. This CDR3 region has 15 residues. The data belong to a study of shared clonotypes between healthy human individuals. The sequenced sample consisted of PBMCs. The chain joins TRBV18 to TRBJ1-4, with D perhaps TRBD1 (5 bases). The receptor was isolated from a woman aged 40 to 50 in good health. Some clones in this sample may be carry-over from other donors' samples. CDR3 bases: TGTGCCAGCTCACCCGAGACAGATACTAATGAAAAACTGTTTTTT. Translation gives CASSPETDTNEKLFF.